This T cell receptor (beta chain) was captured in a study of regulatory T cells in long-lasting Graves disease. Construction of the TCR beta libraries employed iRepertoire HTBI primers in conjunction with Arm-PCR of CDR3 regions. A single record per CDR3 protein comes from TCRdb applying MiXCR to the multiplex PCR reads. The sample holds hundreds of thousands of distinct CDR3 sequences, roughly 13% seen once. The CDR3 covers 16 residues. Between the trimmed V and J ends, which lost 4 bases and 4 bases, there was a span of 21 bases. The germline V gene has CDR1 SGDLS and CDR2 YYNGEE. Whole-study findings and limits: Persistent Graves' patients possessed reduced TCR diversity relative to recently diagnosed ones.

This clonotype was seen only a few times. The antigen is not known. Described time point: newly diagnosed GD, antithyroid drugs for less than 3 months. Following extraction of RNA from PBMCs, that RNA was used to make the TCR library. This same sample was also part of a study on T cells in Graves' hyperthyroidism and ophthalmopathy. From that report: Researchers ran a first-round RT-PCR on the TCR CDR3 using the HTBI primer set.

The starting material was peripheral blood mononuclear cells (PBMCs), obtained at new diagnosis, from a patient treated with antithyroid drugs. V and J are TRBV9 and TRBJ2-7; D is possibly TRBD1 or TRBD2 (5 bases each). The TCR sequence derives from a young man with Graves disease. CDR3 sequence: CASSWGSTAPEYEQYF. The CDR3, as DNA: TGTGCCAGCAGCTGGGGGAGTACCGCCCCCGAATACGAGCAGTACTTC. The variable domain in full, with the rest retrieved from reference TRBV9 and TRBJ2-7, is DSGVTQTPKHLITATGQRVTLRCSPRSGDLSVYWYQQSLDQGLQFLIQYYNGEERAKGNILERFSAQQFPDLHSELNLSSLELGDSALYFCASSWGSTAPEYEQYFGPGTRLTVT.